The clone carrying this TCR beta chain was recorded a few times. With a J-beta primer mix and a sample-barcoded 5' primer, a second PCR ran about 7 to 11 cycles. Paired-end reads containing CDR3 totaled no fewer than 3 million for each sample. TCRdb re-called the 5' RACE reads with MiXCR, one entry per CDR3 protein. The sample yields roughly 800,000 distinct CDR3 sequences, 25% to 30% seen once. This specimen comes from a study of blood T cells in healthy people across ages. On the study more broadly: Template switching caught about one barcoded beta molecule for each two T cells.

Per the germline V gene, CDR1 is LGHNA and CDR2 is YNFKEQ. Trimming cost V 4 bases and J 5 bases; bases outside gene matches: 12. This CDR3 contains 17 residues. Separately, the same data were catalogued under a study of T cells of mothers and their children. That source notes: Donation came from a few healthy Caucasian mothers together with their six children. Thymic selection shapes TCR recombination output in related pairs, and it does so similarly in unrelated pairs.

The source material was blood. This chain links TRBV4-2 with TRBJ2-5; 11 nucleotides match TRBD2. The source is a boy aged 5-17 years in good health. The CDR3 is CASSPIYSGGAGETQYF. For the CDR3, the DNA is TGTGCCAGCAGCCCTATTTATAGCGGGGGGGCGGGGGAGACCCAGTACTTC.